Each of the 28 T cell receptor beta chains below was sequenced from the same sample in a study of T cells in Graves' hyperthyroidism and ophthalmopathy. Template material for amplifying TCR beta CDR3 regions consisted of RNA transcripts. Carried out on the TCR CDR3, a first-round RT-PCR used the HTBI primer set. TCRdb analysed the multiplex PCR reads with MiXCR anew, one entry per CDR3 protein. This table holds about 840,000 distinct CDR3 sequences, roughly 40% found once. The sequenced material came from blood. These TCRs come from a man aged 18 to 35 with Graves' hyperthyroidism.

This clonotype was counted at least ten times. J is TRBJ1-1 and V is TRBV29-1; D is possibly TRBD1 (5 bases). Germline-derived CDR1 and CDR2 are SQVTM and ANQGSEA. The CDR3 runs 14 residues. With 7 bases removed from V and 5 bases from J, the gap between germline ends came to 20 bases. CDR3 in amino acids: CSAGERTGGTEAFF. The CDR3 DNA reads TGCAGCGCTGGGGAACGGACGGGGGGGACTGAAGCTTTCTTT.

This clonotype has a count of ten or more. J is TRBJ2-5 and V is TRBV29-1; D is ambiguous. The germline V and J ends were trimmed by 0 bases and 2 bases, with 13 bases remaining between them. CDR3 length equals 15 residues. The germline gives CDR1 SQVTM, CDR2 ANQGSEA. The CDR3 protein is CSVEEDPGSQETQYF. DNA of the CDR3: TGCAGCGTTGAAGAGGATCCCGGCTCACAAGAGACCCAGTACTTC.

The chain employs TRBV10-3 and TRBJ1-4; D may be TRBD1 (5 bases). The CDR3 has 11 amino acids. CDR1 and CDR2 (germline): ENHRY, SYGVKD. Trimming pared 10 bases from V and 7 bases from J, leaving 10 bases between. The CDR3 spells CATGTAEKLFF. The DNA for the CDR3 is TGTGCCACCGGGACGGCTGAAAAACTGTTTTTT.

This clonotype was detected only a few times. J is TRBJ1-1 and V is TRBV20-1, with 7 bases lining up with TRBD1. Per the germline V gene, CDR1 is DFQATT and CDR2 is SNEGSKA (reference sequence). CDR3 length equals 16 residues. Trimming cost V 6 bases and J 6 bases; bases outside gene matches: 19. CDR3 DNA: TGCAGTGCCCACCACACGACCATAACAGGGGCTCCTGAAGCTTTCTTT. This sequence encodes CSAHHTTITGAPEAFF.

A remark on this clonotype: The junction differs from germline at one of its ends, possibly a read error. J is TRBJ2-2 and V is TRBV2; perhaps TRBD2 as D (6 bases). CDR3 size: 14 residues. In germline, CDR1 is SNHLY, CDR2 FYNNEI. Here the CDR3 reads CASSLGINTGGLFF. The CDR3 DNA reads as TGTGCCAGCAGCCTGGGAATAAACACCGGGGGGCTGTTTTTT.

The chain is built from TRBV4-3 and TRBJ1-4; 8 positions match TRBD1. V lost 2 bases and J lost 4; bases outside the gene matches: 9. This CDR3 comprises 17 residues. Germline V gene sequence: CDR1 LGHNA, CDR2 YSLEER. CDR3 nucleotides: TGCGCCAGCAGCCAACAAATAAGGGGACAGGATAATGAAAAACTGTTTTTT. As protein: CASSQQIRGQDNEKLFF.

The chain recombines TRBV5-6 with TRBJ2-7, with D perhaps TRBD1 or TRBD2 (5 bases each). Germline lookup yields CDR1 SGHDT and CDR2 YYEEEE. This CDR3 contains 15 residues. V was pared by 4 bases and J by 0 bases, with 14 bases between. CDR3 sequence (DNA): TGTGCCAGCAGCGTACTCGGGACGGGCTCCTACGAGCAGTACTTC. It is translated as CASSVLGTGSYEQYF.

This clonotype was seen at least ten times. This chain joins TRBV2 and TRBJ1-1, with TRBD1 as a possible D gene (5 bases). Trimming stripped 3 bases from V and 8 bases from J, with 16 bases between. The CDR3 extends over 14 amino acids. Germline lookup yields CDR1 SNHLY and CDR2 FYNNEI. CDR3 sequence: CASSENSGAIEAFF. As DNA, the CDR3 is TGTGCCAGCAGTGAGAATAGTGGGGCCATCGAAGCTTTCTTT.

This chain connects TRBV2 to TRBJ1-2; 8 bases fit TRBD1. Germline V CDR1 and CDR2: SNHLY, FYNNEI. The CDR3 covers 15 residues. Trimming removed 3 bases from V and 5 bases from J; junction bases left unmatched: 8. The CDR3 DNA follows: TGTGCCAGCAGTGATGACAGGGGCAGTGAATATGGCTACACCTTC. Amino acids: CASSDDRGSEYGYTF.

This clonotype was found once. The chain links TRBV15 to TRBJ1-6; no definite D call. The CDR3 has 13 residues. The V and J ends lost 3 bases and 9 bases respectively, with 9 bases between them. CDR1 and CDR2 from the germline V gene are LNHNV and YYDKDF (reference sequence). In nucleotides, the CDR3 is TGTGCCACCAGCAGCGAAGGAGGTTCACCCCTCCACTTT. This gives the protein CATSSEGGSPLHF.

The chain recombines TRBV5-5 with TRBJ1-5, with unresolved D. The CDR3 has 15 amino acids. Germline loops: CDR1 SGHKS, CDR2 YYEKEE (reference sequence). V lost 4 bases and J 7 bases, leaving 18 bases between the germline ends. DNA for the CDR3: TGTGCCAGCAGCCTACAACTCGGTGGAAGCCAGCCCCAGCATTTT. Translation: CASSLQLGGSQPQHF. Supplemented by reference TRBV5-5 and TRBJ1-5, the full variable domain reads DAGVTQSPTHLIKTRGQQVTLRCSPISGHKSVSWYQQVLGQGPQFIFQYYEKEERGRGNFPDRFSARQFPNYSSELNVNALLLGDSALYLCASSLQLGGSQPQHFGDGTRLSIL.

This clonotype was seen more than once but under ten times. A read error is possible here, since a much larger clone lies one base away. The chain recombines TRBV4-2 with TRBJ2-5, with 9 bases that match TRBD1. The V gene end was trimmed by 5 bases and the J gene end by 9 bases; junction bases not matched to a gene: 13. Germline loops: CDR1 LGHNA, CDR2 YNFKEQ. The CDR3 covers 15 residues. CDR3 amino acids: CASSDTGTGRWAQYF. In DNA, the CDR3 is TGTGCCAGCAGCGATACCGGGACAGGGAGGTGGGCCCAGTACTTC.

In nucleotides, the CDR3 is TGTGCCAGCAGCTTTCTACTGGATACGCAGTATTTT. Its protein is CASSFLLDTQYF. The chain joins TRBV5-6 to TRBJ2-3; D gene unclear. The length of the CDR3 is 12 residues. V lost 2 bases and J lost 6, with 7 bases in between. Germline CDR1 SGHDT, CDR2 YYEEEE.

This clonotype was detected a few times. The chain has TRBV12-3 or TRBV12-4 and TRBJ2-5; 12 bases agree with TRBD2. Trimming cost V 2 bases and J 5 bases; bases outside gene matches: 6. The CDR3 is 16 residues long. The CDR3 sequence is CASSLTLAGGVETQYF. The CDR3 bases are TGTGCCAGCAGTTTAACCCTAGCGGGGGGGGTGGAGACCCAGTACTTC.

This CDR3 is CSVRGNYGYTF. The CDR3, as DNA: TGCAGCGTCAGGGGGAACTATGGCTACACCTTC. The rearrangement links TRBV29-1 to TRBJ1-2; 7 bases map to TRBD1. Germline V gene data show CDR1 as SQVTM and CDR2 as ANQGSEA. With 6 bases clipped from V and 2 bases from J, the junction kept 0 bases outside the gene matches. The CDR3 loop spans 11 amino acids.

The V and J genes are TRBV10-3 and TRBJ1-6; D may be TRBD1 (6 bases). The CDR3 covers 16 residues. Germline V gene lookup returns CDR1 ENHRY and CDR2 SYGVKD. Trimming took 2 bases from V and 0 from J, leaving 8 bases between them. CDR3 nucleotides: TGTGCCATCAGTGAGGGACAGCGCTCCTATAATTCACCCCTCCACTTT. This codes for CAISEGQRSYNSPLHF.

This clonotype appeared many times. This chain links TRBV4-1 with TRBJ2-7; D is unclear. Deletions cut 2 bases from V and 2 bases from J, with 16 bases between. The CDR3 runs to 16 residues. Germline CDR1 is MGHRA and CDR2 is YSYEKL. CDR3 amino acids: CASSQIGRALTYEQYF. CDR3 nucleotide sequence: TGCGCCAGCAGCCAAATCGGCCGGGCCTTAACCTACGAGCAGTACTTC.

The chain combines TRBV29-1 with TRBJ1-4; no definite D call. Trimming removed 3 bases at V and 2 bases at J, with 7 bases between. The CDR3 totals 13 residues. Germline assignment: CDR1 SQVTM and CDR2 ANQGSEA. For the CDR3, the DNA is TGCAGCGTTGAGCCGGGGACTAATGAAAAACTGTTTTTT. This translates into CSVEPGTNEKLFF. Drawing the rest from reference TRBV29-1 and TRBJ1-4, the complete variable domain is SAVISQKPSRDICQRGTSLTIQCQVDSQVTMMFWYRQQPGQSLTLIATANQGSEATYESGFVIDKFPISRPNLTFSTLTVSNMSPEDSSIYLCSVEPGTNEKLFFGSGTQLSVL.

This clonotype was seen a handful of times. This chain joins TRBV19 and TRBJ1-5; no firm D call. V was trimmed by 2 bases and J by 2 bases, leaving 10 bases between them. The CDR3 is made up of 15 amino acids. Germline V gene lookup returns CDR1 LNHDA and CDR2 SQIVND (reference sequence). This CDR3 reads CASSITLRGNQPQHF. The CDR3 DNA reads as TGTGCCAGTAGTATAACCTTACGGGGCAATCAGCCCCAGCATTTT.

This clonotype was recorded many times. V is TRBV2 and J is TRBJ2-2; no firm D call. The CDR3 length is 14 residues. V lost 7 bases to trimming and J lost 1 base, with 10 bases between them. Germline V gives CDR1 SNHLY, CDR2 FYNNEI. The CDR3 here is CASILDGNTGELFF. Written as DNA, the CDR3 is TGTGCCAGCATTCTCGACGGGAACACCGGGGAGCTGTTTTTT.

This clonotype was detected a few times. The CDR3 DNA reads TGTGCCAGCAGTGAAGGTGGGTCCAGGGGATCCGAGCAGTACTTC. Amino acid sequence: CASSEGGSRGSEQYF. The chain employs TRBV2 and TRBJ2-7, with a tentative D call TRBD1 (6 bases). CDR1 and CDR2 (germline): SNHLY, FYNNEI. Trimming removed 1 base from V and 6 bases from J, with 16 bases in between. The CDR3 is 15 amino acids.

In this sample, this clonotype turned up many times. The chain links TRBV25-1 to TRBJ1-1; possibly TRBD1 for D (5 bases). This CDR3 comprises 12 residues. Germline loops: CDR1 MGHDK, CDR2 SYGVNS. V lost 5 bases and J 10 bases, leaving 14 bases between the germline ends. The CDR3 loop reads CASSSGGGAAFF. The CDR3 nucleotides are TGTGCCAGCAGTTCCGGAGGCGGGGCAGCTTTCTTT.

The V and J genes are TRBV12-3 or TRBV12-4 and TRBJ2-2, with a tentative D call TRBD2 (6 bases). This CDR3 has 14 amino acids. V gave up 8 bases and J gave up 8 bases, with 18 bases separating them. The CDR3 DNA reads TGTGCCAGCTCACCAGATCGGGGACTGGGGGAGCTGTTTTTT. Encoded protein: CASSPDRGLGELFF.

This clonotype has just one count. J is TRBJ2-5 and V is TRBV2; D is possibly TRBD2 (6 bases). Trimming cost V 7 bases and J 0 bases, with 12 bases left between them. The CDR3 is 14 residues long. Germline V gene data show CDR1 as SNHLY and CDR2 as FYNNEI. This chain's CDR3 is CASINRDYQETQYF. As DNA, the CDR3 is TGTGCCAGCATTAACCGGGACTACCAAGAGACCCAGTACTTC.

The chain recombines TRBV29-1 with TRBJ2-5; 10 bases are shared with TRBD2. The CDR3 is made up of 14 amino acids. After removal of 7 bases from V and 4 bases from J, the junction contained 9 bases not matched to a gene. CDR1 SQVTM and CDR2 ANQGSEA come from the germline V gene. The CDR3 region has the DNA TGCAGCGCCCTGAGCGGGGGGGCGTCAGAGACCCAGTACTTC. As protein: CSALSGGASETQYF.

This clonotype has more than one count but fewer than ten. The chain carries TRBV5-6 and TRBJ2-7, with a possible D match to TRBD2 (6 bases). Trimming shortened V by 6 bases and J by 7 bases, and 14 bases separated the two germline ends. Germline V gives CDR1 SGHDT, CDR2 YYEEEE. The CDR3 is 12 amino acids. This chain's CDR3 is CASTQRGREQYF. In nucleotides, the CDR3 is TGTGCCAGCACCCAACGAGGGAGGGAGCAGTACTTC.

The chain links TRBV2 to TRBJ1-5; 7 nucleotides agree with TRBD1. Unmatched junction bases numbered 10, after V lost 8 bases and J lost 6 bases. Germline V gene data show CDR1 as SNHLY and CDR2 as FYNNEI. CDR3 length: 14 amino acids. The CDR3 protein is CASQDRAHGQPQHF. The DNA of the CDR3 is TGTGCCAGCCAAGACAGGGCGCATGGTCAGCCCCAGCATTTT.

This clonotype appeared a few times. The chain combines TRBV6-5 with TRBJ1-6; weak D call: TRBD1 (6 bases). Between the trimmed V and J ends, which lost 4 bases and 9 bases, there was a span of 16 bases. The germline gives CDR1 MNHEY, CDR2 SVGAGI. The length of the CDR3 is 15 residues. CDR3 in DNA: TGTGCCAGCAGTTCAGCGGGGGGCAATCTTTCACCCCTCCACTTT. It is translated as CASSSAGGNLSPLHF.